These 15 T cell receptor beta chains originate from one sample sequenced in a study of blood T cell repertoires in COVID-19. This table comes from immunoSEQ multiplex PCR, and its TCRdb copy is limited to in-frame clones, with some not included. In the table there are about 200,000 clones, roughly 90% of which are singletons. Sequencing was carried out using PBMCs or T cells enriched from blood (not recorded which). Receptors were obtained from a woman under 40 who had recovered from COVID-19.

The chain combines TRBV9 with TRBJ1-2, with 8 bases aligning to TRBD1. CDR1 and CDR2 from the germline V gene are SGDLS and YYNGEE. V trimming: 6 bases; J trimming: 1 base; junction bases outside the gene matches: 5. The CDR3 totals 14 residues. The CDR3 nucleotides read TGTGCCAGCAAGGGACAGGAAGTTAACTATGGCTACACCTTC. Translated: CASKGQEVNYGYTF. Filled out from reference TRBV9 and TRBJ1-2, the complete variable domain reads DSGVTQTPKHLITATGQRVTLRCSPRSGDLSVYWYQQSLDQGLQFLIQYYNGEERAKGNILERFSAQQFPDLHSELNLSSLELGDSALYFCASKGQEVNYGYTFGSGTRLTVV.

This clone occurred once. V and J are TRBV6-1 and TRBJ1-2, with 7 bases that match TRBD1. The CDR3 runs 19 residues. From germline, CDR1 is MNHNS and CDR2 SASEGT. V shed 2 bases, J shed 0 bases, and the junction held 15 bases outside the gene matches. The CDR3 loop is CASSEIGRGAAISNYGYTF. The CDR3 DNA sequence: TGTGCCAGCAGTGAAATAGGCAGGGGGGCGGCGATTTCTAACTATGGCTACACCTTC.

The J gene is TRBJ2-3, the V gene TRBV11-1, with TRBD2 matching 10 bases. Germline V gene sequence: CDR1 SGHAT, CDR2 FQDESV (reference sequence). The V and J ends lost 4 bases and 2 bases, in that order; junction bases with no gene match: 6. The CDR3 is made up of 16 amino acids. The CDR3 protein is CASSSSSGRVTDTQYF. The CDR3, as DNA: TGTGCCAGCAGCTCCTCTAGCGGGAGAGTCACAGATACGCAGTATTTT.

CDR3 protein: CASSLAQGPSYEQYF. The CDR3 bases are TGTGCCAGCAGCTTAGCACAGGGACCTTCCTACGAGCAGTACTTC. The chain uses TRBV7-6 and TRBJ2-7, with D possibly being TRBD1 (6 bases). The germline gives CDR1 SGHVS, CDR2 FNYEAQ. CDR3 size: 15 residues. The ends were cut back, 0 bases at V and 1 base at J, with 10 bases in the middle.

CDR3 in amino acids: CASSFVQEGGYTF. DNA of the CDR3: TGTGCCAGCAGCTTCGTACAGGAAGGGGGCTACACCTTC. This chain links TRBV7-9 with TRBJ1-2; a weak D match, TRBD1 (5 bases). The CDR3 sequence is 13 residues long. CDR1 and CDR2 from the germline V gene are SEHNR and FQNEAQ (reference sequence). The V end was cut by 3 bases, the J end by 8 bases, with 13 bases between.

The V call is TRBV2, the J call TRBJ1-1; D not resolved. This CDR3 is 13 amino acids long. The V end was cut by 3 bases, the J end by 0 bases, with 5 bases between. Germline-derived CDR1 and CDR2 are SNHLY and FYNNEI. CDR3 region: CASSERMNTEAFF. CDR3 bases: TGTGCCAGCAGTGAGAGGATGAACACTGAAGCTTTCTTT.

The chain joins TRBV10-3 to TRBJ1-2; tentative D call: TRBD1 (5 bases). Germline V gives CDR1 ENHRY, CDR2 SYGVKD. The V and J ends lost 3 bases and 8 bases respectively, with 13 bases between them. The CDR3 has 13 residues. In DNA form, the CDR3 reads TGTGCCATCAGTGAATCGGGGGGAGGAGGCTACACCTTC. This gives the protein CAISESGGGGYTF.

The V call is TRBV11-1, the J call TRBJ2-7, with no clear D. This CDR3 has 14 residues. Germline-derived CDR1 and CDR2 are SGHAT and FQDESV (reference sequence). Deletions cut 5 bases from V and 3 bases from J, with 14 bases between. The CDR3 is CASSPSVIFYEQYF. CDR3 nucleotides: TGTGCCAGCAGCCCCAGCGTTATCTTCTACGAGCAGTACTTC.

The chain uses TRBV12-3 or TRBV12-4 and TRBJ2-2; D not certain. The CDR3 loop spans 13 amino acids. The germline V and J ends were trimmed by 7 bases and 1 base, with 7 bases remaining between them. CDR3 sequence (DNA): TGTGCCAGCACCCCAAAGAACACCGGGGAGCTGTTTTTT. It codes for CASTPKNTGELFF.

This clone has a handful of counts. V usage is TRBV4-3 and J usage is TRBJ2-7; the match to TRBD1 covers 9 bases. Looked up from germline, CDR1 is LGHNA and CDR2 is YSLEER. V lost 1 base, J lost 4 bases, and 8 bases stayed unmatched. The CDR3 extends over 16 amino acids. CDR3 sequence reads: CASSQVRTGASYEQYF. DNA for the CDR3: TGCGCCAGCAGCCAAGTGAGGACAGGGGCATCATACGAGCAGTACTTC.

As DNA, the CDR3 is TGTGCCAGCAGCCGACTACTCGGGGGCAATGAGCAGTTCTTC. Translated, it gives CASSRLLGGNEQFF. The chain links TRBV14 to TRBJ2-1; weak D call: TRBD2 (6 bases). V lost 4 bases to trimming and J lost 6 bases, with 13 bases between them. Germline loops: CDR1 SGHDN, CDR2 FVKESK. The CDR3 is 14 amino acids. The full variable domain, completed using reference TRBV14 and TRBJ2-1, is EAGVTQFPSHSVIEKGQTVTLRCDPISGHDNLYWYRRVMGKEIKFLLHFVKESKQDESGMPNNRFLAERTGGTYSTLKVQPAELEDSGVYFCASSRLLGGNEQFFGPGTRLTVL.

This chain uses TRBV7-2 with TRBJ2-6, with TRBD2 as a possible D gene (6 bases). The CDR3 runs to 16 residues. CDR1 and CDR2 from the germline V gene are SGHTA and FQGNSA. Trimming left V 1 base short and J 4 bases short, with 11 bases between. The CDR3 sequence: CASSLESGDGANVLTF. The CDR3 DNA reads TGTGCCAGCAGCTTAGAGTCGGGGGACGGGGCCAACGTCCTGACTTTC.

This sequence joins TRBV5-1 and TRBJ2-7; D gene unclear. This CDR3 region has 15 residues. Trimming cost V 0 bases and J 1 base, with 11 bases left between them. CDR1 and CDR2 (germline): SGHRS, YFSETQ. The CDR3 reads CASSLGGSLSYEQYF. CDR3 coding DNA: TGCGCCAGCAGCTTGGGAGGCAGCCTATCCTACGAGCAGTACTTC. Variable domain in full (rest from reference TRBV5-1 and TRBJ2-7): KAGVTQTPRYLIKTRGQQVTLSCSPISGHRSVSWYQQTPGQGLQFLFEYFSETQRNKGNFPGRFSGRQFSNSRSEMNVSTLELGDSALYLCASSLGGSLSYEQYFGPGTRLTVT.

The gene calls are TRBV10-3 and TRBJ1-5, with a weak D call TRBD1 (5 bases). The germline CDR1 and CDR2 sequences are ENHRY and SYGVKD. Between the trimmed V and J ends, which lost 0 bases and 7 bases, there was a span of 13 bases. This CDR3 region has 15 residues. CDR3 nucleotide sequence: TGTGCCATCAGTGAGTCGGGGAGGGGAAAACAGCCCCAGCATTTT. Translating it yields CAISESGRGKQPQHF.

The chain employs TRBV7-3 and TRBJ2-3; 11 bases are a match to TRBD1. There are 15 residues in the CDR3. CDR1 is SGHTA and CDR2 is FQGTGA in the germline V gene. V shed 4 bases and J 6 bases; nucleotides not matched to a gene: 6. The chain's CDR3 is CASSSLGQGADTQYF. Written as DNA, the CDR3 is TGTGCCAGCAGCTCGCTAGGACAGGGGGCTGATACGCAGTATTTT.